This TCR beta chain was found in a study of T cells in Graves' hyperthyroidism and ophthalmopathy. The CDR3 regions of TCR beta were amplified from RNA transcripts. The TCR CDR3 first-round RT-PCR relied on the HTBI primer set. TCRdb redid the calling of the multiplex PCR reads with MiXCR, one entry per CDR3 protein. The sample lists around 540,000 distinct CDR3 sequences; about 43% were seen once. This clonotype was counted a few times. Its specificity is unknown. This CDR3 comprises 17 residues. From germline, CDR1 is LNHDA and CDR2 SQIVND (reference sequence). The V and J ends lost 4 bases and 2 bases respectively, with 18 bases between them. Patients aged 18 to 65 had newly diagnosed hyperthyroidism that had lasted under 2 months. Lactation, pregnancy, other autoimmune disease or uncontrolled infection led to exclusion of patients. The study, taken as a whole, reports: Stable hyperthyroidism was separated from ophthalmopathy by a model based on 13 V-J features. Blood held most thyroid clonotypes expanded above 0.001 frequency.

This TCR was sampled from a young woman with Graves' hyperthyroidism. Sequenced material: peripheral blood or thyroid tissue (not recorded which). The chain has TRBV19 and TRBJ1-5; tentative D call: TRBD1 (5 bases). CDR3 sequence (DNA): TGTGCCAGTAGTACCCTCTGGGAGGGGAGCGGCAATCAGCCCCAGCATTTT. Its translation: CASSTLWEGSGNQPQHF.